This T cell receptor beta chain came from a study of identical twins' blood T cells. Study-wide results and limits: Even for out-of-frame TCRbeta, twins reportedly shared V gene usage much more than unrelated donors.

TCRdb reprocessed the 5' RACE reads via MiXCR and lists one record per CDR3 protein. In the table there are fewer than 450,000 distinct CDR3 sequences, roughly 28% of which are singletons. Donors were six healthy women in three monozygous twin pairs. Comments on this clonotype: Its antigen is currently unknown.

The sequence came from a woman between 18 and 55 years old in good health. The sequencing input was PBMCs.

The CDR3 region is CASRDLVMGELFF. For the CDR3, the DNA is TGCGCCAGCCGAGACCTTGTCATGGGGGAGCTGTTTTTT. The chain is built from TRBV5-1 and TRBJ2-2; D gene unclear. The germline CDR1 and CDR2 sequences are SGHRS and YFSETQ. This CDR3 is built from 13 residues. Deletions cut 7 bases from V and 8 bases from J, with 15 bases between.